The 27 T cell receptor beta chains listed next were all sequenced from one sample in a study of graft-versus-host responses after intestinal transplantation. TCRdb's table, derived via immunoSEQ multiplex PCR, lists solely in-frame clones and lacks some. The sample has over 90,000 clones, 93% seen once; the top ten hold under 1.5%. For these receptors, no antigen is known. Sample: unstimulated CD8+ T cells sorted from spleen or lymph node cells, taken before intestinal transplant. These receptors all come from a human donor who received an intestinal transplant.

J is TRBJ2-5 and V is TRBV10-2, with TRBD2 matching over 8 bases. In germline, CDR1 is WSHSY, CDR2 SAAADI. Trimming took 3 bases from V and 1 from J; bases not matched to a gene: 1. The CDR3 covers 14 residues. CDR3 protein: CASSDTSGQETQYF. In DNA, the CDR3 is TGCGCCAGCAGTGACACTAGCGGCCAAGAGACCCAGTACTTC.

The gene calls are TRBV30 and TRBJ1-5; D remains unclear. The germline V and J ends were trimmed by 4 bases and 6 bases, with 10 bases remaining between them. Germline-derived CDR1 and CDR2 are GTSNPN and SVGIG (reference sequence). This CDR3 contains 12 residues. The CDR3 is CAWMRGLQPQHF. The CDR3 DNA reads as TGTGCCTGGATGCGGGGTCTTCAGCCCCAGCATTTT.

This chain joins TRBV19 and TRBJ1-2, with no clear D. The germline gives CDR1 LNHDA, CDR2 SQIVND (reference sequence). The V and J ends lost 10 bases and 4 bases respectively, with 16 bases between them. The CDR3 extends over 13 amino acids. The CDR3 nucleotides are TGTGCCACGACCTTATTGAATGGCTATGGCTACACCTTC. Amino acids: CATTLLNGYGYTF.

The CDR3 sequence is CASSWVEGGNTEAFF. CDR3 bases: TGTGCCAGCAGCTGGGTGGAGGGGGGGAACACTGAAGCTTTCTTT. The J gene is TRBJ1-1, the V gene TRBV7-6; weak D call: TRBD1 (6 bases). Trimming took off 4 bases at V and 1 base at J, with 13 bases between the two ends. This CDR3 is built from 15 residues. CDR1 and CDR2 (germline): SGHVS, FNYEAQ.

This clone is a singleton in its sample. The chain links TRBV7-7 to TRBJ1-1; TRBD1 matches 7 bases. The V segment lost 0 bases and the J segment 8 bases; nucleotides outside the gene matches: 3. In germline, CDR1 is SSHAT, CDR2 FNYEAQ (reference sequence). The CDR3 covers 13 residues. The CDR3 DNA reads TGTGCCAGCAGCTTAGCGATAGGGGGCGAAGCTTTCTTT. Protein: CASSLAIGGEAFF.

The chain carries TRBV7-2 and TRBJ1-1, with D uncertain. Trimming pared 2 bases from V and 2 bases from J, leaving 3 bases between. The CDR3 loop spans 12 amino acids. Germline loops: CDR1 SGHTA, CDR2 FQGNSA. The CDR3 DNA reads as TGTGCCAGCAGCTTACAAAACACTGAAGCTTTCTTT. Protein sequence: CASSLQNTEAFF.

This clone came up once. This rearrangement joins TRBV2 to TRBJ1-1; possibly TRBD1 for D (6 bases). Deletions cut 6 bases from V and 1 base from J, with 9 bases between. CDR3 length: 13 amino acids. The germline gives CDR1 SNHLY, CDR2 FYNNEI. For the CDR3, the DNA is TGTGCCAGCAGGACAGGATGGAACACTGAAGCTTTCTTT. It codes for CASRTGWNTEAFF.

The chain combines TRBV7-6 with TRBJ2-7; D is undetermined. The CDR3 extends over 14 amino acids. V was pared by 4 bases and J by 1 base, with 11 bases between. CDR1 SGHVS and CDR2 FNYEAQ come from the germline V gene. DNA for the CDR3: TGTGCCAGCAGCTATAGTGTCGGTTCCTACGAGCAGTACTTC. This codes for CASSYSVGSYEQYF. Variable domain in full (rest from reference TRBV7-6 and TRBJ2-7): GAGVSQSPRYKVTKRGQDVALRCDPISGHVSLYWYRQALGQGPEFLTYFNYEAQQDKSGLPNDRFSAERPEGSISTLTIQRTEQRDSAMYRCASSYSVGSYEQYFGPGTRLTVT.

The J gene is TRBJ1-2, the V gene TRBV10-3; D is undetermined. Trimming stripped 6 bases from V and 4 bases from J, with 12 bases between. Per germline, CDR1 ENHRY and CDR2 SYGVKD. CDR3 length: 13 residues. CDR3 DNA sequence: TGTGCCATCAGAGAGACGGACCTCTATGGCTACACCTTC. This sequence encodes CAIRETDLYGYTF.

The chain employs TRBV5-6 and TRBJ2-1; no definite D call. CDR3 length: 13 amino acids. In germline, CDR1 is SGHDT, CDR2 YYEEEE. V lost 5 bases and J lost 8, with 14 bases in between. The DNA for the CDR3 is TGTGCCAGCAGTTTCACCTTGGGTCATGAGCAGTTCTTC. Protein product: CASSFTLGHEQFF. Drawing the rest from reference TRBV5-6 and TRBJ2-1, the complete variable domain is DAGVTQSPTHLIKTRGQQVTLRCSPKSGHDTVSWYQQALGQGPQFIFQYYEEEERQRGNFPDRFSGHQFPNYSSELNVNALLLGDSALYLCASSFTLGHEQFFGPGTRLTVL.

The chain carries TRBV10-2 and TRBJ2-1; 9 positions match TRBD2. Germline CDR1 reads WSHSY; CDR2 reads SAAADI. The V and J ends lost 6 bases and 10 bases, in that order; junction bases with no gene match: 10. The CDR3 has 14 residues. The CDR3 region is CASRESGGLGEQFF. The CDR3 bases are TGCGCCAGCAGGGAGAGCGGGGGGTTAGGAGAGCAGTTCTTC.

The chain employs TRBV10-2 and TRBJ2-2, with TRBD2 matching over 10 bases. The CDR3 runs to 16 residues. Germline CDR1 reads WSHSY; CDR2 reads SAAADI. J lost 5 bases, V lost 0 bases, and 3 bases had no gene match. This CDR3 is CASSESGGLATGELFF. CDR3 nucleotides: TGCGCCAGCAGTGAGTCTGGGGGACTAGCGACCGGGGAGCTGTTTTTT.

The chain links TRBV6-1 to TRBJ1-6; TRBD1 matches 10 bases. With V trimmed by 1 base and J by 11 bases, 5 bases remained unmatched. Germline V CDR1 and CDR2: MNHNS, SASEGT. The CDR3 has 15 amino acids. DNA of the CDR3: TGTGCCAGCAGTGAAGTGGGACAGGGGTTGACACCCCTCCACTTT. Protein product: CASSEVGQGLTPLHF.

The V call is TRBV2, the J call TRBJ2-1; the match to TRBD2 covers 11 bases. After removal of 5 bases from V and 5 bases from J, the junction contained 8 bases not matched to a gene. CDR3 size: 16 residues. Germline V gene sequence: CDR1 SNHLY, CDR2 FYNNEI. The CDR3 DNA sequence: TGTGCCAGCAGTCCTCCGGGACTAGCGGCGGACAATGAGCAGTTCTTC. This sequence encodes CASSPPGLAADNEQFF.

This clone has a handful of counts. The V and J genes are TRBV7-2 and TRBJ2-1; D tentatively fits TRBD1 or TRBD2 (6 bases each). The CDR3 is 14 amino acids. The germline V gene has CDR1 SGHTA and CDR2 FQGNSA. V shed 3 bases and J shed 6 bases, with 12 bases lying between them. The CDR3 region has the DNA TGTGCCAGCAGCTTGCGGGACAACCCCAATGAGCAGTTCTTC. Translated, it gives CASSLRDNPNEQFF.

The chain has TRBV12-5 and TRBJ2-1, with 11 bases lining up with TRBD2. The CDR3 contains 14 residues. Germline V lookup: CDR1 LGHNT, CDR2 FRNRAP. Trimming removed 3 bases from V and 10 bases from J; junction bases left unmatched: 5. CDR3 DNA: TGTGCTAGTGGTTTTAGCGGGGGGGCATTCGAGCAGTTCTTC. It specifies CASGFSGGAFEQFF.

The rearrangement uses TRBV12-5 and TRBJ2-1; D may be TRBD2 (6 bases). Trimming pared 0 bases from V and 5 bases from J, leaving 8 bases between. The length of the CDR3 is 14 residues. From germline, CDR1 is LGHNT and CDR2 FRNRAP. The CDR3 is CASGLVGTDNEQFF. The DNA for the CDR3 is TGTGCTAGTGGTTTGGTAGGGACTGACAATGAGCAGTTCTTC.

This sequence joins TRBV5-6 and TRBJ2-3; either TRBD1 or TRBD2 may fit D (6 bases each). Germline V gene sequence: CDR1 SGHDT, CDR2 YYEEEE. There are 18 residues in the CDR3. The V end lost 1 base, the J end lost 4 bases, and 22 bases lay between the germline ends. Here the CDR3 reads CASSLPGGRGPESDTQYF. The CDR3 bases are TGTGCCAGCAGCTTGCCCGGGGGTCGGGGGCCGGAGTCAGATACGCAGTATTTT.

The rearrangement joins TRBV7-9 to TRBJ2-5; a weak D match, TRBD2 (7 bases). Trimming pared 8 bases from V and 5 bases from J, leaving 15 bases between. CDR3 length: 13 residues. Germline CDR1 SEHNR, CDR2 FQNEAQ (reference sequence). The CDR3: CASGGAEMETQYF. The CDR3 DNA sequence: TGTGCCAGCGGGGGGGCCGAAATGGAGACCCAGTACTTC.

The chain employs TRBV19 and TRBJ2-5, with a tentative D call TRBD1 (6 bases). The germline CDR1 and CDR2 sequences are LNHDA and SQIVND (reference sequence). V gave up 5 bases and J gave up 3 bases, with 13 bases separating them. CDR3 length: 14 residues. The CDR3 is CASSYYGQKETQYF. The CDR3 nucleotides are TGTGCCAGTAGTTACTACGGACAGAAAGAGACCCAGTACTTC. The full variable domain, with the rest looked up from reference TRBV19 and TRBJ2-5, is DGGITQSPKYLFRKEGQNVTLSCEQNLNHDAMYWYRQDPGQGLRLIYYSQIVNDFQKGDIAEGYSVSREKKESFPLTVTSAQKNPTAFYLCASSYYGQKETQYFGPGTRLLVL.

The CDR3 DNA reads TGTGCCAGCAGTTATCCAGGGGGCTATGGCTATGGCTACACCTTC. Its translation: CASSYPGGYGYGYTF. The chain is built from TRBV6-6 and TRBJ1-2; 8 bases are shared with TRBD1. Germline V lookup: CDR1 MNHNY, CDR2 SVGAGI (reference sequence). The V and J ends lost 3 bases and 4 bases, in that order; junction bases with no gene match: 7. The CDR3 runs to 15 residues.

The genes are TRBV6-1 and TRBJ2-6; D is undetermined. V was trimmed by 1 base and J by 1 base, leaving 11 bases between them. CDR3 length equals 17 residues. Germline values: CDR1 MNHNS, CDR2 SASEGT. The chain's CDR3 is CASSEDTEISGANVLTF. The CDR3 DNA reads as TGTGCCAGCAGTGAAGATACAGAGATTTCTGGGGCCAACGTCCTGACTTTC.

The gene calls are TRBV2 and TRBJ1-1; unclear D gene. In germline, CDR1 is SNHLY, CDR2 FYNNEI. The CDR3 spans 13 residues. Trimming took off 10 bases at V and 2 bases at J, with 14 bases between the two ends. The chain's CDR3 is CATTPYRNTEAFF. CDR3 nucleotide sequence: TGTGCCACTACTCCGTACAGAAACACTGAAGCTTTCTTT.

This clone was recorded once. This chain uses TRBV2 with TRBJ2-2; TRBD2 matches 10 bases. The germline gives CDR1 SNHLY, CDR2 FYNNEI. This CDR3 has 14 amino acids. The V and J ends lost 8 bases and 3 bases, in that order; junction bases with no gene match: 3. CDR3 sequence (DNA): TGTGCCAGCGGAGCGGGGGGGGACACCGGGGAGCTGTTTTTT. It is translated as CASGAGGDTGELFF. The full variable domain, in which reference TRBV2 and TRBJ2-2 provide the parts outside the CDR3, is EPEVTQTPSHQVTQMGQEVILRCVPISNHLYFYWYRQILGQKVEFLVSFYNNEISEKSEIFDDQFSVERPDGSNFTLKIRSTKLEDSAMYFCASGAGGDTGELFFGEGSRLTVL.

The J gene is TRBJ2-1, the V gene TRBV7-9; D remains ambiguous. The V gene's germline CDR1 is SEHNR and CDR2 FQNEAQ (reference sequence). This CDR3 comprises 12 residues. Trimming pared 6 bases from V and 10 bases from J, leaving 13 bases between. Written as DNA, the CDR3 is TGTGCCAGCAGGCCGGACGGGTACGAGCAGTTCTTC. This gives the protein CASRPDGYEQFF.

The chain uses TRBV5-5 and TRBJ2-3; D call uncertain. Germline loops: CDR1 SGHKS, CDR2 YYEKEE (reference sequence). Trimming cost V 0 bases and J 4 bases, with 12 bases left between them. There are 15 residues in the CDR3. CDR3 DNA: TGTGCCAGCAGCTTGGGACCGACGGGCCCAGATACGCAGTATTTT. Its protein is CASSLGPTGPDTQYF.

The chain carries TRBV9 and TRBJ2-7; D is undetermined. The CDR3 has 15 amino acids. Trimming pared 3 bases from V and 0 bases from J, leaving 13 bases between. CDR1 SGDLS and CDR2 YYNGEE come from the germline V gene. CDR3 DNA: TGTGCCAGCAGCGCAGAAGCTTCTAGCTCCTACGAGCAGTACTTC. It codes for CASSAEASSSYEQYF.